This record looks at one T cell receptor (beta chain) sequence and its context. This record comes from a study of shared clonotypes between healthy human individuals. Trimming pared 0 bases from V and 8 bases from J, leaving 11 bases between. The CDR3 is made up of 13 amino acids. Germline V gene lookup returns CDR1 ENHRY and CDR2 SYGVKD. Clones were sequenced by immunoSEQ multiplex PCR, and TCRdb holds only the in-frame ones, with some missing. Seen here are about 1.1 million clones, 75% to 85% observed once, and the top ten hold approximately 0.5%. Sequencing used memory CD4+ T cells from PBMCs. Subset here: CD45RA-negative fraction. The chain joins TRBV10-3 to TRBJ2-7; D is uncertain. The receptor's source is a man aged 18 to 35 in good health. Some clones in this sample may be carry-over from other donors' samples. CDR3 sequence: CAISESAKEKQYF. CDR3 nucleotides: TGTGCCATCAGTGAGTCAGCAAAGGAAAAGCAGTACTTC.